Sequencing of this TCR beta chain was carried out in a study of blood T cell repertoires in COVID-19. Across the whole study: Collection of acute and convalescent COVID-19 samples took place in the United States, Italy and Spain. In each case, the material was cDNA or gDNA derived from T cells, B-cell-depleted T cells, or PBMCs.

Looked up from germline, CDR1 is SGHTA and CDR2 is FQGNSA. The CDR3 has 16 amino acids. Trimming took 4 bases from V and 6 from J, leaving 21 bases between them. Using immunoSEQ multiplex PCR, the repertoire was profiled, and TCRdb retains in-frame clones only, with some absent. Found here are 100,000 to 130,000 clones, more than 70% of them singletons; the top ten hold roughly 4.4%. The chain employs TRBV7-2 and TRBJ1-2, with D perhaps matching TRBD1 (6 bases). The sequenced material came from peripheral blood. The sequence derives from a human donor in a cohort sampled during active COVID-19. CDR3 sequence: CASSSYNTGTGNGYTF. In DNA form, the CDR3 reads TGTGCCAGCAGCTCGTACAATACAGGGACCGGTAATGGCTACACCTTC.